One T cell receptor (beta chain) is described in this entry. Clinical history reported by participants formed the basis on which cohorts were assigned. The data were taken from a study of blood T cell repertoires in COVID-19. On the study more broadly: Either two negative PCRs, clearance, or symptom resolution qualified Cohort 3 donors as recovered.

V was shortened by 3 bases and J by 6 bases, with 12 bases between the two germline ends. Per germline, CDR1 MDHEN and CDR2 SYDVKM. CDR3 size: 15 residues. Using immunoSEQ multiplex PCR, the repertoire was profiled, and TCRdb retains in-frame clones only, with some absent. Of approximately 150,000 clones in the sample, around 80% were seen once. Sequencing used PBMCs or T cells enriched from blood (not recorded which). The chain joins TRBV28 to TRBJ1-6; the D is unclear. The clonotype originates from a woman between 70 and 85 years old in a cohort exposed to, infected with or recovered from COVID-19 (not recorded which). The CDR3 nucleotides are TGTGCCAGCAGTTTGGCGGGCGGTCCTAATTCACCCCTCCACTTT. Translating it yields CASSLAGGPNSPLHF. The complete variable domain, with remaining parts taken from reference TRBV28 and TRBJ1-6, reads DVKVTQSSRYLVKRTGEKVFLECVQDMDHENMFWYRQDPGLGLRLIYFSYDVKMKEKGDIPEGYSVSREKKERFSLILESASTNQTSMYLCASSLAGGPNSPLHFGNGTRLTVT.